The T cell receptor (beta chain) described here comes from a study of cytomegalovirus exposure and HLA in healthy donors. As for the study in general: Later, an analysis reported that the 100 to 150 validation repertoires had used the same platform as the approximately 600 first-cohort repertoires.

This clone appeared a few times. Its target is not known. The V segment lost 5 bases and the J segment 8 bases; nucleotides outside the gene matches: 14. Germline CDR1 is MNHEY and CDR2 is SMNVEV (reference sequence). The CDR3 consists of 15 residues. Findings and caveats of the study: The TCR clusters that emerged in the first cohort tended, a later analysis found, to co-occur in the 120 or so validation repertoires. Most TCR sequences were uncommon, yet certain public TCRs appeared in many donors. High specificity and sensitivity for cytomegalovirus status were reported for the classifier.

Sequencing was performed with immunoSEQ multiplex PCR; in TCRdb, only in-frame clones are kept and a portion is missing. The data show approximately 260,000 clones, about 86% seen once. The TCR was taken from a young woman in good health and CMV-seronegative. Sequenced input: PBMCs. J is TRBJ1-2 and V is TRBV27; 7 bases fit TRBD1. The CDR3: CASSPAGQRLKGYTF. The CDR3 DNA follows: TGTGCCAGCAGTCCTGCGGGACAGAGACTTAAGGGCTACACCTTC.